Each of the 17 T cell receptor beta chains below was sequenced from the same sample in a study of cytomegalovirus exposure and HLA in healthy donors. PCR employed 60 Vbeta and 13 Jbeta primers. Libraries were prepared by immunoSEQ multiplex PCR; TCRdb keeps only in-frame clonotypes and omits some of them. With some 120,000 clones in the sample, the ten largest clones hold 3.7%. The sample taken for sequencing was PBMCs. The receptor set was obtained from a man aged 25-45 years in good health and CMV-seronegative.

The chain recombines TRBV12-5 with TRBJ2-7; D unresolved. The V end was cut by 0 bases, the J end by 0 bases, with 15 bases between. CDR1 and CDR2 (germline): LGHNT, FRNRAP. The CDR3 contains 17 residues. The CDR3 region has the DNA TGTGCTAGTGGTTTGGTACGGTCCGCGGATTCCTCCTACGAGCAGTACTTC. As protein: CASGLVRSADSSYEQYF.

V gene TRBV7-2 combines with J gene TRBJ2-3, with D tentatively TRBD2 (5 bases). The germline gives CDR1 SGHTA, CDR2 FQGNSA. Trimming took off 2 bases at V and 0 bases at J, with 15 bases between the two ends. The CDR3 is 17 residues long. The CDR3 nucleotides are TGTGCCAGCAGCTTACTAGCCTCCCTCGGGAGCACAGATACGCAGTATTTT. Translation: CASSLLASLGSTDTQYF.

The chain combines TRBV18 with TRBJ2-1; tentative D call: TRBD1 (6 bases). The germline gives CDR1 KGHSH, CDR2 LQKENI. This CDR3 has 12 residues. V was pared by 4 bases and J by 8 bases, with 9 bases between. CDR3 sequence reads: CASSHRADEQFF. Written as DNA, the CDR3 is TGTGCCAGCTCACACAGGGCCGATGAGCAGTTCTTC. Full variable domain (rest looked up from reference TRBV18 and TRBJ2-1): NAGVMQNPRHLVRRRGQEARLRCSPMKGHSHVYWYRQLPEEGLKFMVYLQKENIIDESGMPKERFSAEFPKEGPSILRIQQVVRGDSAAYFCASSHRADEQFFGPGTRLTVL.

The genes are TRBV5-1 and TRBJ1-6; possibly TRBD1 for D (6 bases). The V end was cut by 4 bases, the J end by 5 bases, with 13 bases between. The CDR3 loop spans 15 amino acids. Germline values: CDR1 SGHRS, CDR2 YFSETQ. CDR3 nucleotides: TGCGCCAGCAGCACCTCACAGGGAAATAATTCACCCCTCCACTTT. Translated: CASSTSQGNNSPLHF.

V usage is TRBV7-9 and J usage is TRBJ1-2; no clear D. CDR1 is SEHNR, CDR2 FQNEAQ, per germline (reference sequence). CDR3 length: 13 residues. DNA for the CDR3: TGTGCACCGATGGAGGGTATAGTGAGGGGCTACACCTTC. This codes for CAPMEGIVRGYTF.

The chain joins TRBV5-4 to TRBJ2-1, with D possibly being TRBD1 (6 bases). Germline loops: CDR1 SGHNT, CDR2 YYREEE (reference sequence). This CDR3 has 15 amino acids. The germline V and J ends were trimmed by 3 bases and 6 bases, with 16 bases remaining between them. The CDR3 reads CASSSTGLGVNEQFF. The DNA of the CDR3 is TGTGCCAGCAGCTCAACAGGGTTAGGGGTCAATGAGCAGTTCTTC.

The rearrangement joins TRBV15 to TRBJ2-1, with 11 bases lining up with TRBD1. The V segment lost 8 bases and the J segment 4 bases; nucleotides outside the gene matches: 7. CDR3 size: 15 residues. Per germline, CDR1 LNHNV and CDR2 YYDKDF (reference sequence). The CDR3 is CATQERDRGYNEQFF. The CDR3 bases are TGTGCCACCCAAGAGCGGGACAGGGGGTACAATGAGCAGTTCTTC. Based on the CDR3 plus reference TRBV15 and TRBJ2-1, the full variable domain is DAMVIQNPRYQVTQFGKPVTLSCSQTLNHNVMYWYQQKSSQAPKLLFHYYDKDFNNEADTPDNFQSRRPNTSFCFLDIRSPGLGDTAMYLCATQERDRGYNEQFFGPGTRLTVL.

This chain connects TRBV7-3 to TRBJ2-5, with a tentative D call TRBD2 (7 bases). V was shortened by 2 bases and J by 5 bases, with 15 bases between the two germline ends. The CDR3 contains 15 residues. Looked up from germline, CDR1 is SGHTA and CDR2 is FQGTGA. The CDR3 bases are TGTGCCAGCAGCTTATGGGGGGGACATGAGGAGACCCAGTACTTC. It yields the protein CASSLWGGHEETQYF.

The chain uses TRBV7-2 and TRBJ2-4; the D gene is possibly TRBD2 (5 bases). The germline gives CDR1 SGHTA, CDR2 FQGNSA. The CDR3 is 14 amino acids. Trimming removed 5 bases at V and 0 bases at J, with 8 bases between. CDR3 in DNA: TGTGCCAGCAGCCCAGGACTAGCCAAAAACATTCAGTACTTC. Residues: CASSPGLAKNIQYF.

As for this clone: The same CDR3 can be traced to other DNA sequences in this sample. The chain employs TRBV19 and TRBJ1-1, with 7 bases aligning to TRBD1. V shed 6 bases and J 1 base; nucleotides not matched to a gene: 2. In germline, CDR1 is LNHDA, CDR2 SQIVND (reference sequence). This CDR3 has 13 residues. The CDR3 sequence is CASRTGSNTEAFF. DNA of the CDR3: TGTGCCAGTAGGACAGGGTCGAACACTGAAGCTTTCTTT.

The chain is built from TRBV5-1 and TRBJ1-1; possibly TRBD1 for D (6 bases). The CDR3 has 13 amino acids. Trimming cost V 9 bases and J 4 bases, with 16 bases left between them. CDR1 is SGHRS and CDR2 is YFSETQ in the germline V gene. The CDR3 sequence: CATSWGGGTEAFF. The DNA of the CDR3 is TGCGCCACCTCTTGGGGAGGGGGCACTGAAGCTTTCTTT.

Notes on this clone: One end of the junction does not line up with germline, which may come from a read error. The rearrangement uses TRBV9 and TRBJ1-6, with D possibly TRBD1 on 5 matching bases. CDR1 and CDR2 (germline): SGDLS, YYNGEE. The CDR3 runs 16 residues. The CDR3 region has the DNA TGTGCCAGCAGCCCACGGGACTCGGGGGGTTATTCGCCCCTCCACTTT. Amino acid sequence: CASSPRDSGGYSPLHF.

The V call is TRBV6-1, the J call TRBJ2-7; D possibly corresponds to TRBD1 (5 bases). Trimming took off 2 bases at V and 2 bases at J, with 10 bases between the two ends. The CDR3 is 14 residues long. CDR1 and CDR2 from the germline V gene are MNHNS and SASEGT. CDR3 in amino acids: CASSEWGRAYEQYF. The CDR3 nucleotides are TGTGCCAGCAGTGAATGGGGCAGAGCCTACGAGCAGTACTTC.

The J gene is TRBJ2-7, the V gene TRBV6-6; D is unclear. The end of the DNA fits TRBJ2-5 better, so the J call may be wrong. The CDR3 covers 12 residues. CDR1 is MNHNY, CDR2 SVGAGI, per germline (reference sequence). The CDR3 DNA sequence: TGTGCCACTAGGTGGGTAACGGAGACCCAGTACTTC. Translated: CATRWVTETQYF.

The CDR3 is CASSLVGASETQYF. The CDR3 region has the DNA TGTGCCAGCAGCTTAGTAGGGGCCTCCGAGACCCAGTACTTC. This chain connects TRBV7-6 to TRBJ2-5, with D perhaps TRBD1 (5 bases). Germline CDR1 reads SGHVS; CDR2 reads FNYEAQ. V shed 1 base and J shed 5 bases, with 11 bases lying between them. There are 14 residues in the CDR3.

J is TRBJ2-7 and V is TRBV4-1; 8 nucleotides align to TRBD2. The V gene end was trimmed by 4 bases and the J gene end by 0 bases; junction bases not matched to a gene: 8. Germline CDR1 reads MGHRA; CDR2 reads YSYEKL. This CDR3 spans 16 amino acids. In DNA, the CDR3 is TGCGCCAGCAGCCTCCCCGGGGGGGCAAGCTCCTACGAGCAGTACTTC. Protein sequence: CASSLPGGASSYEQYF.

V is TRBV5-1 and J is TRBJ1-6; D remains ambiguous. Per germline, CDR1 SGHRS and CDR2 YFSETQ. CDR3 length: 13 amino acids. V lost 3 bases to trimming and J lost 7 bases, with 8 bases between them. The CDR3 here is CASSSLENSPLHF. CDR3 in DNA: TGCGCCAGCAGCTCGCTTGAGAATTCACCCCTCCACTTT. Variable domain in full (rest from reference TRBV5-1 and TRBJ1-6): KAGVTQTPRYLIKTRGQQVTLSCSPISGHRSVSWYQQTPGQGLQFLFEYFSETQRNKGNFPGRFSGRQFSNSRSEMNVSTLELGDSALYLCASSSLENSPLHFGNGTRLTVT.